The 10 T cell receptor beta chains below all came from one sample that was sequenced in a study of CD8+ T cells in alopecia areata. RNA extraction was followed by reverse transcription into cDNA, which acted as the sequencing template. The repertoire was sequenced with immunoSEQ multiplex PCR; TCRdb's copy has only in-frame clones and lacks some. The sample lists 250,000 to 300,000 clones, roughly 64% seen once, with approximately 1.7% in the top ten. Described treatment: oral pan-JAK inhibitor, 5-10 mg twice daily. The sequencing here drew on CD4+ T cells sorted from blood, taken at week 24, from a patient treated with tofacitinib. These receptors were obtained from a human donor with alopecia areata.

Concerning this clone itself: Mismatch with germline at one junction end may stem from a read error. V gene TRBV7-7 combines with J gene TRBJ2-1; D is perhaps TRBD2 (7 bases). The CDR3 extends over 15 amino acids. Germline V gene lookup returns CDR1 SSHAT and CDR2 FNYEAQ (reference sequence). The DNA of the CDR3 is TGTGCTAGCAGCTTTGGGCGGGGGCCCGTCAATGAGCAGTTCTTC. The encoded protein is CASSFGRGPVNEQFF.

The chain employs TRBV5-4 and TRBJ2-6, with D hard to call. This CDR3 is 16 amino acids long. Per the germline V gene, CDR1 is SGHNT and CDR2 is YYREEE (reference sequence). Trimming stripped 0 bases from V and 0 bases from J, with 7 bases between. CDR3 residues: CASSLVLPSGANVLTF. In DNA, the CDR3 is TGTGCCAGCAGCTTGGTCTTGCCCTCTGGGGCCAACGTCCTGACTTTC.

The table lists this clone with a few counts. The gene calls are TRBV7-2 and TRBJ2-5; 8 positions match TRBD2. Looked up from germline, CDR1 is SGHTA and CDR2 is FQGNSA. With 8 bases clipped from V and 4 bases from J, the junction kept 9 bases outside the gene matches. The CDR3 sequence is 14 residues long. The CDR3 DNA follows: TGTGCCAGCCACGTCGGGGGGGCCAGAGAGACCCAGTACTTC. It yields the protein CASHVGGARETQYF.

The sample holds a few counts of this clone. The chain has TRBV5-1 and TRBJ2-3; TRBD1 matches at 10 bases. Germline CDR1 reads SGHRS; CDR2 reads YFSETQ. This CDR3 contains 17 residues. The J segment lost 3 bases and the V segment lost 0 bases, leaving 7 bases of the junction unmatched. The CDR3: CASSLVIGTGVTDTQYF. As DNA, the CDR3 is TGCGCCAGCAGCTTGGTGATTGGGACAGGGGTTACAGATACGCAGTATTTT.

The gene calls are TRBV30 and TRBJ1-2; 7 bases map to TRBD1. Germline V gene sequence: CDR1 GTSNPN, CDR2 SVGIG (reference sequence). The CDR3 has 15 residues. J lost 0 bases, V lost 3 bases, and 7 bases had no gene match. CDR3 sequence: CAWRPWDRPNYGYTF. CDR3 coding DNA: TGTGCCTGGAGGCCCTGGGACAGACCTAACTATGGCTACACCTTC.

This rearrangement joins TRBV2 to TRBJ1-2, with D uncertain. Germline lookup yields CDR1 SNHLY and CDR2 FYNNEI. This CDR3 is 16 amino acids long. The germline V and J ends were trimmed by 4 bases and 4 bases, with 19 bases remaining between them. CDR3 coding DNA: TGTGCCAGCAGTGCAATCAGGACGCAGAGGGCCTATGGCTACACCTTC. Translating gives CASSAIRTQRAYGYTF.

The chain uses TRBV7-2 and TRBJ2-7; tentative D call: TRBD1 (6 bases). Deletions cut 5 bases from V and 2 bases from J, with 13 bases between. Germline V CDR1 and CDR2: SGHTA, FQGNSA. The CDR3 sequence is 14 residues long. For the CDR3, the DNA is TGTGCCAGCAGCCAACAGCAGGGGACCTACGAGCAGTACTTC. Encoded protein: CASSQQQGTYEQYF. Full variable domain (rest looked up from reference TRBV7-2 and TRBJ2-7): GAGVSQSPSNKVTEKGKDVELRCDPISGHTALYWYRQSLGQGLEFLIYFQGNSAPDKSGLPSDRFSAERTGGSVSTLTIQRTQQEDSAVYLCASSQQQGTYEQYFGPGTRLTVT.

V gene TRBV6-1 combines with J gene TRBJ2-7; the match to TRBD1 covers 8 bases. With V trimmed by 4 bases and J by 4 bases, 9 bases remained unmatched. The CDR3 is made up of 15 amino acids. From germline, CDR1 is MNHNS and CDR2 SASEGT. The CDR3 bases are TGTGCCAGCAGTGCCAGACAGGGGCGAGGATACGAGCAGTACTTC. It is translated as CASSARQGRGYEQYF.

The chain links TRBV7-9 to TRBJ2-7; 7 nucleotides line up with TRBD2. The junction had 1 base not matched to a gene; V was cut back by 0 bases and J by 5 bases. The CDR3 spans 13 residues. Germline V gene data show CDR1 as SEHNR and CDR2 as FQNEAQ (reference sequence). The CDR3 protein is CASSLAGGDEQYF. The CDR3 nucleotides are TGTGCCAGCAGCTTAGCGGGAGGGGACGAGCAGTACTTC.

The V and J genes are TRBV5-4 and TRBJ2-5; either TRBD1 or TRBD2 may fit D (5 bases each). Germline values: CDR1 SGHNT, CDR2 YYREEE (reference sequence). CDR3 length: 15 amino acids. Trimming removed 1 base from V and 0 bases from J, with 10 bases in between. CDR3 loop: CASSLTGTDQETQYF. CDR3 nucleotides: TGTGCCAGCAGCTTGACCGGGACGGACCAAGAGACCCAGTACTTC.